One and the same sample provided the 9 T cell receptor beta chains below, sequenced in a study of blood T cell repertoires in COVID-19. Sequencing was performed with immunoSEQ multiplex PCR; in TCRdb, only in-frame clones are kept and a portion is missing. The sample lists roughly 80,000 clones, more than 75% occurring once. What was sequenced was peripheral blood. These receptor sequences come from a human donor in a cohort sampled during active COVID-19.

CDR3 nucleotide sequence: TGTGCCAGCAGCTTACGACAGGCAGATACGCAGTATTTT. Its protein product is CASSLRQADTQYF. V gene TRBV7-2 combines with J gene TRBJ2-3; TRBD1 might be the D (6 bases). V lost 2 bases and J lost 4, with 7 bases in between. This CDR3 spans 13 amino acids. Germline CDR1 reads SGHTA; CDR2 reads FQGNSA.

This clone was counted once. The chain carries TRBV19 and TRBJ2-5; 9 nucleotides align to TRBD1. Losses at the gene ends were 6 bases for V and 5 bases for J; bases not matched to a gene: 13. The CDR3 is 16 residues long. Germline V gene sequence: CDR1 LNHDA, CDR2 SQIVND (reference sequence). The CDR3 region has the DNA TGTGCCAGTAGCGGAGACAGGGGGATGACCTGGGAGACCCAGTACTTC. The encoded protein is CASSGDRGMTWETQYF.

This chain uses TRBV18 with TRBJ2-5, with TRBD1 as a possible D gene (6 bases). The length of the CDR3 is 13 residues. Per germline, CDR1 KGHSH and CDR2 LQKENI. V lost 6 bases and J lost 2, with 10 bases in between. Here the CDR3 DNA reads TGTGCCAGCTCGGCCGGGACACAAGAGACCCAGTACTTC. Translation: CASSAGTQETQYF.

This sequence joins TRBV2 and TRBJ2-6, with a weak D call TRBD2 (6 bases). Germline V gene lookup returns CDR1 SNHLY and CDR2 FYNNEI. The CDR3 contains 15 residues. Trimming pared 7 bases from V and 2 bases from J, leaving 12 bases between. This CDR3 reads CASMSPGAGANVLTF. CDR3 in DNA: TGTGCCAGCATGTCCCCGGGGGCTGGGGCCAACGTCCTGACTTTC.

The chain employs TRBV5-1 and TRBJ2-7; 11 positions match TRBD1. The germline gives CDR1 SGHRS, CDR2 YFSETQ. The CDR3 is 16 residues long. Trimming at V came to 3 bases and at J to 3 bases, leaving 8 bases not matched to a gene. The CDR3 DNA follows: TGCGCCAGCAGCTCTCACCGGGACAGGGGGATCTACGAGCAGTACTTC. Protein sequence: CASSSHRDRGIYEQYF.

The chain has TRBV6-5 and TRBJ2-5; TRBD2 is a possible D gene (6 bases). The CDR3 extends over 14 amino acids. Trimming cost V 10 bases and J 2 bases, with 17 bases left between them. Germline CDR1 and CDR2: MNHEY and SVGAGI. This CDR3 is CATILRRGQETQYF. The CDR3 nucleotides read TGTGCCACCATACTCCGGAGGGGACAAGAGACCCAGTACTTC.

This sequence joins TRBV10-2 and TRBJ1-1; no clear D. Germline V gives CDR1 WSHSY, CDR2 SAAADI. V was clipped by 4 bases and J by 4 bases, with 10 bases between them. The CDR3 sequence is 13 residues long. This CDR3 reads CASSGSWATEAFF. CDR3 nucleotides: TGCGCCAGCAGTGGGTCCTGGGCCACTGAAGCTTTCTTT.

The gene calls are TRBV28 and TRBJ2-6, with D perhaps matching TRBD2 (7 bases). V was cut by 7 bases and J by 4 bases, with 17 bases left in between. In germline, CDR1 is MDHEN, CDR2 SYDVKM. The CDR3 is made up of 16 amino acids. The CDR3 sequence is CASTPGGAVGANVLTF. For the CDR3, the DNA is TGTGCCAGCACCCCTGGGGGGGCGGTCGGGGCCAACGTCCTGACTTTC. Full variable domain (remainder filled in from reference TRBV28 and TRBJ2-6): DVKVTQSSRYLVKRTGEKVFLECVQDMDHENMFWYRQDPGLGLRLIYFSYDVKMKEKGDIPEGYSVSREKKERFSLILESASTNQTSMYLCASTPGGAVGANVLTFGAGSRLTVL.

CDR3 DNA sequence: TGTGCCAGCAGCCCCGGTCAGGGTCCAGACTCACCCCTCCACTTT. This encodes CASSPGQGPDSPLHF. The chain links TRBV9 to TRBJ1-6, with D possibly TRBD1 on 5 matching bases. CDR1 SGDLS and CDR2 YYNGEE come from the germline V gene. The CDR3 spans 15 residues. V lost 4 bases to trimming and J lost 10 bases, with 18 bases between them.